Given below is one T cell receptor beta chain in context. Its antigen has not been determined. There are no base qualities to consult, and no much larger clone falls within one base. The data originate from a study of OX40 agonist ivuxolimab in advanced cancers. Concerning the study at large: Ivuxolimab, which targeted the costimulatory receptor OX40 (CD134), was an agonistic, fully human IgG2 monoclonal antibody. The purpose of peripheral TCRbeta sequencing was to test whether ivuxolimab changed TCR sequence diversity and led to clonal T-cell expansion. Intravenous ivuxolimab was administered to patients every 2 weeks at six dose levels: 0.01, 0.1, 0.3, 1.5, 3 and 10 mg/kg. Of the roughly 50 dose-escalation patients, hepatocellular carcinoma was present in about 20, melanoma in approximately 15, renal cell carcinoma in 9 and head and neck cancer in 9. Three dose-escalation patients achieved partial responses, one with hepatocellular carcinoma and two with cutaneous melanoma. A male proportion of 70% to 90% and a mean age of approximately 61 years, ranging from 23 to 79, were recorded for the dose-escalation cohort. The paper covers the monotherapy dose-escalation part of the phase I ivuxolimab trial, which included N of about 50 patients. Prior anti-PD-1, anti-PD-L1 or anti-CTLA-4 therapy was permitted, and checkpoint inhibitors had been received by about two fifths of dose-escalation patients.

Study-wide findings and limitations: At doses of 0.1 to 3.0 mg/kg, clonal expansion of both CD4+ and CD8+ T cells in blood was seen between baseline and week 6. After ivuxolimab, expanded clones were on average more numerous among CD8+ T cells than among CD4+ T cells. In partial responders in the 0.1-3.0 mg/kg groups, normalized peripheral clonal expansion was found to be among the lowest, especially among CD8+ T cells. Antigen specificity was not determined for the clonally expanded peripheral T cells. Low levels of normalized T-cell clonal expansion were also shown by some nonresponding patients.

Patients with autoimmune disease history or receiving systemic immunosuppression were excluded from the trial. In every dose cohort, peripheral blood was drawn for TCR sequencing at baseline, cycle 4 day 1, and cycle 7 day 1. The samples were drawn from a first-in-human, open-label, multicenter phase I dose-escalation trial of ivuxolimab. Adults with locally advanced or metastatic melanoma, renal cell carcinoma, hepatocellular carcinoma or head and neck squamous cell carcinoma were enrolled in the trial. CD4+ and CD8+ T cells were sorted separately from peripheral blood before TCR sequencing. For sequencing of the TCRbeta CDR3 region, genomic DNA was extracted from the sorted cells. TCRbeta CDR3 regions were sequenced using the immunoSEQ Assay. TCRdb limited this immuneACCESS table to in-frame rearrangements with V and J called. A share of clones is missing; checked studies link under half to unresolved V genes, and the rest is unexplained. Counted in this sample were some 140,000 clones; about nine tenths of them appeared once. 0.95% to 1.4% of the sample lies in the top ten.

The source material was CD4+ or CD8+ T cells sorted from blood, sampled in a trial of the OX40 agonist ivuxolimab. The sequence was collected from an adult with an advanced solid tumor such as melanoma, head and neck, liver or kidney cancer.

The nucleotides read TGTGCCAGCAGCGCGTGGACTAGCGATTACAATGAGCAGTTCTTC. This gives the protein CASSAWTSDYNEQFF. The rearranged chain carries TRBV9 and TRBJ2-1, and TRBD2 aligns with 9 junction nucleotides. The CDR3 goes from the cysteine to the phenylalanine over 15 residues. The retained sequence is limited to the CDR3, 45 bases, with the frame set at the first base. CDR1 and CDR2 (SGDLS, YYNGEE) derive from the germline V gene. Unmatched junction bases come to 5, with V trimmed by 3 bases and J by 4 bases.